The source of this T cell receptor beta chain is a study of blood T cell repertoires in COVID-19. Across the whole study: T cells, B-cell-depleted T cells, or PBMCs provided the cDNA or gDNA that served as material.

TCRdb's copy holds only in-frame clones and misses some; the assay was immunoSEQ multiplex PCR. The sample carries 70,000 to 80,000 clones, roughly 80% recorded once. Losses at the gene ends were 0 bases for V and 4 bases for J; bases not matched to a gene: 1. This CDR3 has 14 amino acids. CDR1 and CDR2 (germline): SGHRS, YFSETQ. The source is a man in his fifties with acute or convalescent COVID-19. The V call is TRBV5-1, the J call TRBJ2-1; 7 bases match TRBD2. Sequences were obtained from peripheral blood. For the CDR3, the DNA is TGCGCCAGCAGCTTGGGGGGAGGGTACAATGAGCAGTTCTTC. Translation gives CASSLGGGYNEQFF.